The clone carrying this T cell receptor beta chain showed up just once. What it binds is not known. The germline gives CDR1 SGHNT, CDR2 YYREEE (reference sequence). V trimming: 3 bases; J trimming: 4 bases; junction bases outside the gene matches: 3. The CDR3 runs 14 residues. This record comes from a study of graft-versus-host responses after intestinal transplantation. Study-level information: Tacrolimus plus steroids were given to all recipients for approximately 3 years, preceded by anti-thymocyte globulin induction.

The protocol was immunoSEQ multiplex PCR, while the TCRdb copy is restricted to in-frame clones and leaves out a portion. Here the sample spans tens of thousands of clones, 89% being singletons. Notes on the study in general: Recipient-marrow GvH clones were detected, some having first appeared in ileum or blood.

This receptor was taken from a human donor who was the organ donor for an intestinal transplant. The chain combines TRBV5-4 with TRBJ2-7; 11 nucleotides match TRBD2. The sequenced sample was unstimulated CD4+ T cells sorted from spleen or lymph node cells, obtained before transplant. The chain's CDR3 is CASSSLAGGYEQYF. The CDR3 DNA reads as TGTGCCAGCAGCTCCCTAGCGGGAGGATACGAGCAGTACTTC.